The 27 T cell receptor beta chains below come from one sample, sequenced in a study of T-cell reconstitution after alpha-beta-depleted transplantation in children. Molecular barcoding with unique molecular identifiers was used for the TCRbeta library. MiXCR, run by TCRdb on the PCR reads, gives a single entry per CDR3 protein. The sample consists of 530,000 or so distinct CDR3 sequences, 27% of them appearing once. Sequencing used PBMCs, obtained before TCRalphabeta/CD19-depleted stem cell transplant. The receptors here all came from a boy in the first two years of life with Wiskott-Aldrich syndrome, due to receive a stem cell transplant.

As DNA, the CDR3 is TGCGCCAGCAGCTCACAGGGGATTGGAGATACGCAGTATTTT. This encodes CASSSQGIGDTQYF. The chain recombines TRBV5-1 with TRBJ2-3; 7 bases match TRBD1. With V trimmed by 3 bases and J by 5 bases, 6 bases remained unmatched. The CDR3 is 14 amino acids. Per germline, CDR1 SGHRS and CDR2 YFSETQ.

CDR3 DNA: TGTGCCAGGAGGGACAGGGGAATCAATCAGCCCCAGCATTTT. Its protein is CARRDRGINQPQHF. This sequence joins TRBV11-3 and TRBJ1-5; 10 bases align to TRBD1. The CDR3 contains 14 residues. CDR1 and CDR2 from the germline V gene are SGHNT and YENEEA. Trimming removed 9 bases from V and 3 bases from J; junction bases left unmatched: 5.

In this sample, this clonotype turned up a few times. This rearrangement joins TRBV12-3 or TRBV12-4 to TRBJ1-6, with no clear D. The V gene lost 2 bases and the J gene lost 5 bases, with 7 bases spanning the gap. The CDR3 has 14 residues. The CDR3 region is CASSLYHHNSPLHF. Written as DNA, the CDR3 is TGTGCCAGCAGTTTATACCATCATAATTCACCCCTCCACTTT.

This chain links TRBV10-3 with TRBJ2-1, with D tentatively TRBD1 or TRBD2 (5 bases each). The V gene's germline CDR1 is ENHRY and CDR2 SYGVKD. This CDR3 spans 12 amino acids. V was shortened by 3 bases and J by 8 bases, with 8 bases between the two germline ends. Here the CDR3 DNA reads TGTGCCATCAGTGACCGGGGCTATGAGCAGTTCTTC. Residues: CAISDRGYEQFF.

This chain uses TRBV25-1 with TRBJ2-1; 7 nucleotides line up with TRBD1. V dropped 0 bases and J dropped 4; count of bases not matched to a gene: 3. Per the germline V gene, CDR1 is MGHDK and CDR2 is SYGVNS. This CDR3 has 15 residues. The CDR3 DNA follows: TGTGCCAGCAGTGAATATGGGACAGCTTACAATGAGCAGTTCTTC. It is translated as CASSEYGTAYNEQFF.

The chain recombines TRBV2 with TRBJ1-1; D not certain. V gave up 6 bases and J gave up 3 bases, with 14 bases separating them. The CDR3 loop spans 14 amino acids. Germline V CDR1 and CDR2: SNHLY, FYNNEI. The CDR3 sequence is CASRLVRVDTEAFF. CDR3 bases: TGTGCCAGCAGGTTGGTGCGGGTTGACACTGAAGCTTTCTTT.

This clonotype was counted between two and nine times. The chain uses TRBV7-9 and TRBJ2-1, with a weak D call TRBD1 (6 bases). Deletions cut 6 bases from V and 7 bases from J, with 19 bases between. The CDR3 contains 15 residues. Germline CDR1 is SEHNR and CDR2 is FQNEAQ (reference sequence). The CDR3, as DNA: TGTGCCAGCAGTGTTTTTCCGGGACAAAAAAATGAGCAGTTCTTC. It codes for CASSVFPGQKNEQFF.

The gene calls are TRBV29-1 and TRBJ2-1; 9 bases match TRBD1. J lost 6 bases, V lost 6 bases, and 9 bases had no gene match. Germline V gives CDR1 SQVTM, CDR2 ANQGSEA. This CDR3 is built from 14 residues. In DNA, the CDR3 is TGCAGCGTCCGACGGGGACAGGGAGGCAATGAGCAGTTCTTC. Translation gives CSVRRGQGGNEQFF.

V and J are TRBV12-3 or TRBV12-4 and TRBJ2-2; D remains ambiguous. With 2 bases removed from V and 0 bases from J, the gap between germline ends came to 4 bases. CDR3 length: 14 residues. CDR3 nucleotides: TGTGCCAGCAGTTTACAGACGAACACCGGGGAGCTGTTTTTT. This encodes CASSLQTNTGELFF.

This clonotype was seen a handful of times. The CDR3 reads CASSLGAGGFRETQYF. CDR3 in DNA: TGTGCCAGCAGTTTAGGGGCAGGGGGGTTTAGAGAGACCCAGTACTTC. The V call is TRBV12-3 or TRBV12-4, the J call TRBJ2-5; D is perhaps TRBD1 (7 bases). V dropped 1 base and J dropped 4 bases, with 16 bases sitting between them. CDR3 size: 16 residues.

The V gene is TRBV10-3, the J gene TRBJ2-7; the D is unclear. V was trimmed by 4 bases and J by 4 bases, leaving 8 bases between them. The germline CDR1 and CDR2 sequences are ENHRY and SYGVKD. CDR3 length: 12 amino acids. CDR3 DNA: TGTGCCATCAGTGGGAGCTTTTACGAGCAGTACTTC. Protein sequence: CAISGSFYEQYF.

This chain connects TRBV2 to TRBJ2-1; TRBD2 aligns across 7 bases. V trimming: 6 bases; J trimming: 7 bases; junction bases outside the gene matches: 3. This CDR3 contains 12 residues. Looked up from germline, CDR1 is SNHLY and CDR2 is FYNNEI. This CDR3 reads CASRLARNEQFF. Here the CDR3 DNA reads TGTGCCAGCAGACTAGCGCGGAATGAGCAGTTCTTC. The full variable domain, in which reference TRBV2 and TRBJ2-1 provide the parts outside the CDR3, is EPEVTQTPSHQVTQMGQEVILRCVPISNHLYFYWYRQILGQKVEFLVSFYNNEISEKSEIFDDQFSVERPDGSNFTLKIRSTKLEDSAMYFCASRLARNEQFFGPGTRLTVL.

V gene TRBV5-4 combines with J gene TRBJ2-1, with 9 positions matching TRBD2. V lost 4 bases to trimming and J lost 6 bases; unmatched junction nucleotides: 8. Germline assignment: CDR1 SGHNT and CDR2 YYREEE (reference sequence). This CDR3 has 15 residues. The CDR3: CASSRGSGSPNEQFF. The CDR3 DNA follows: TGTGCCAGCAGCCGTGGTAGCGGGAGCCCCAATGAGCAGTTCTTC.

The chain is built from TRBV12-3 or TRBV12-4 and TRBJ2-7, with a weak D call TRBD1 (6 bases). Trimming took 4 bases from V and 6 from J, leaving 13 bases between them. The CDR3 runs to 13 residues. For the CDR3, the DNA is TGTGCCAGCAGTTATTCAGGGGTTCGCGAGCAGTACTTC. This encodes CASSYSGVREQYF.

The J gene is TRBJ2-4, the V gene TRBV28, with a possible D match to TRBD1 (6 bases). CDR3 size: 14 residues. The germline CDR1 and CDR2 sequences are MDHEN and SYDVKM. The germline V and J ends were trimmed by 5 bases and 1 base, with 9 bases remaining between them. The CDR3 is CASSADRAKNIQYF. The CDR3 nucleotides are TGTGCCAGCAGTGCTGACAGGGCCAAAAACATTCAGTACTTC.

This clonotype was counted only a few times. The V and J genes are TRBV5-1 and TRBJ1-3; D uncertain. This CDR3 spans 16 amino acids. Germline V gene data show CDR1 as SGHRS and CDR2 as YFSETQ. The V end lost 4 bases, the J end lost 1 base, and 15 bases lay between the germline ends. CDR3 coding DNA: TGCGCCAGCAGCAGGACCACCTTTGGGTCTGGAAACACCATATATTTT. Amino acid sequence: CASSRTTFGSGNTIYF.

The CDR3, as DNA: TGTGCCAGCAGGACCGGGACAGCGAACACTGAAGCTTTCTTT. Protein product: CASRTGTANTEAFF. The chain has TRBV12-3 or TRBV12-4 and TRBJ1-1; 7 bases map to TRBD1. V was pared by 6 bases and J by 1 base, with 5 bases of the junction left unmatched. The length of the CDR3 is 14 residues.

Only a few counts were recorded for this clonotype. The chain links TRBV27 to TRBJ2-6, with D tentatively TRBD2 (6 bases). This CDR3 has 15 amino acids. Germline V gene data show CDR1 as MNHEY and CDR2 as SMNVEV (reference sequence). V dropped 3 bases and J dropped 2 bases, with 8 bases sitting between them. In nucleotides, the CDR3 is TGTGCCAGCAGTTTCGGGAGCACTGGGGCCAACGTCCTGACTTTC. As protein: CASSFGSTGANVLTF.

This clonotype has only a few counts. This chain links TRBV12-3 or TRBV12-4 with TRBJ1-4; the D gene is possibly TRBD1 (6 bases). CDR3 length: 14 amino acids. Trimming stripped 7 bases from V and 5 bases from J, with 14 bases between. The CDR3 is CASTNREGNEKLFF. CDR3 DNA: TGTGCCAGCACCAACAGGGAGGGGAATGAAAAACTGTTTTTT.

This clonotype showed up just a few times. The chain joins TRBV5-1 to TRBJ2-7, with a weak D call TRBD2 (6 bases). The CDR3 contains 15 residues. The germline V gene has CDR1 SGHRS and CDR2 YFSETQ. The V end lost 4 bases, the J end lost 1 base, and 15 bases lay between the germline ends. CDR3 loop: CASSPRGGESYEQYF. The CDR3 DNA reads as TGCGCCAGCAGCCCCCGGGGCGGGGAGTCCTACGAGCAGTACTTC.

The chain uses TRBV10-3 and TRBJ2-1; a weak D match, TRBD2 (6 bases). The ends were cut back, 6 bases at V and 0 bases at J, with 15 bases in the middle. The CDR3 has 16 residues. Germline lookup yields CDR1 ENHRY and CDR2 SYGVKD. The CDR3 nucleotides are TGTGCCATCAGCTTGGGACTCTCGAGCTCCTACAATGAGCAGTTCTTC. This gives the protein CAISLGLSSSYNEQFF.

CDR3: CATQIREAPGNEQFF. The CDR3 region has the DNA TGTGCCACCCAGATAAGGGAGGCCCCTGGGAATGAGCAGTTCTTC. V usage is TRBV10-3 and J usage is TRBJ2-1, with D maybe TRBD2 (6 bases). This CDR3 is 15 amino acids long. CDR1 and CDR2 (germline): ENHRY, SYGVKD. Trimming pared 10 bases from V and 7 bases from J, leaving 23 bases between.

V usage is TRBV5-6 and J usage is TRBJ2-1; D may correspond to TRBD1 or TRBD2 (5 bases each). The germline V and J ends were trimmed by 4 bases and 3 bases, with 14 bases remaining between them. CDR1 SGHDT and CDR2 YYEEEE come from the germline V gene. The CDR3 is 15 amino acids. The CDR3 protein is CASSLLGRIYNEQFF. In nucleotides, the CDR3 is TGTGCCAGCAGCCTCCTGGGACGGATCTACAATGAGCAGTTCTTC. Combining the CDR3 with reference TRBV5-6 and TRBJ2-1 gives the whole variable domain DAGVTQSPTHLIKTRGQQVTLRCSPKSGHDTVSWYQQALGQGPQFIFQYYEEEERQRGNFPDRFSGHQFPNYSSELNVNALLLGDSALYLCASSLLGRIYNEQFFGPGTRLTVL.

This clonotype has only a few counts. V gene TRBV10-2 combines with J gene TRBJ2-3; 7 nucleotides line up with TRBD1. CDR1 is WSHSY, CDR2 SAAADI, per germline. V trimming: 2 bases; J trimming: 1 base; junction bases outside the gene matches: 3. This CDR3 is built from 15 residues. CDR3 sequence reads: CASSEHGQGTDTQYF. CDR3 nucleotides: TGCGCCAGCAGTGAGCATGGACAGGGCACAGATACGCAGTATTTT.

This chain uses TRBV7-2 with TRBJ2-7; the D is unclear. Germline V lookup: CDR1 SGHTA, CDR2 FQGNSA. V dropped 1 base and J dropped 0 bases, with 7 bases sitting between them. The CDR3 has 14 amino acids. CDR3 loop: CASSLDFSSYEQYF. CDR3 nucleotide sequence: TGTGCCAGCAGCTTAGATTTCAGCTCCTACGAGCAGTACTTC. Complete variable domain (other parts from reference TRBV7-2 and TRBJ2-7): GAGVSQSPSNKVTEKGKDVELRCDPISGHTALYWYRQSLGQGLEFLIYFQGNSAPDKSGLPSDRFSAERTGGSVSTLTIQRTQQEDSAVYLCASSLDFSSYEQYFGPGTRLTVT.

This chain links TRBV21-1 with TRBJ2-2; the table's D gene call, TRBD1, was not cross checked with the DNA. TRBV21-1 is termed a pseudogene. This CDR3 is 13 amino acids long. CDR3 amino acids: CASGRGRTGELFF. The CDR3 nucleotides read TGTGCCAGCGGCAGGGGGCGAACCGGGGAGCTGTTTTTT.

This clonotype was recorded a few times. CDR3 sequence reads: CAIRPSGGQETQYF. The CDR3, as DNA: TGTGCCATCAGACCTAGCGGGGGCCAAGAGACCCAGTACTTC. The chain has TRBV10-3 and TRBJ2-5; 10 positions agree with TRBD2. Germline V gene sequence: CDR1 ENHRY, CDR2 SYGVKD. The CDR3 extends over 14 amino acids. The V and J ends lost 6 bases and 1 base, in that order; junction bases with no gene match: 2.